The clone carrying this TCR beta chain was seen just once. Its antigen is unidentified. The data were obtained in a study of T cell responses to AZD1222 COVID-19 vaccine. Study-wide points: With two AZD1222 doses given, Spike-specific TCR breadth and depth both rose. Females outnumbered males among donors, who were mostly white British; clonal diversity was possibly underestimated. Reportedly, nearly half of unique spike TCRs recognized epitopes outside B.1.351/B.1.1.7 mutations. Repertoire sampling was restricted to post-peak T cell response timepoints.

Trimming pared 1 base from V and 7 bases from J, leaving 14 bases between. Germline V gene data show CDR1 as SNHLY and CDR2 as FYNNEI. The CDR3 consists of 15 residues. Using immunoSEQ multiplex PCR, the repertoire was profiled, and TCRdb retains in-frame clones only, with some absent. Of 160,000 or so clones detected, about 91% appear once; the ten largest clones hold around 4.6%. This clonotype originated in an adult in good health. The sequences come from peripheral blood, collected on day 0 of MenACWY control vaccination. This sequence joins TRBV2 and TRBJ1-5; D perhaps matches TRBD1 (5 bases). The CDR3 spells CASSEEGLGWQPQHF. In DNA form, the CDR3 reads TGTGCCAGCAGTGAAGAGGGGCTGGGTTGGCAGCCCCAGCATTTT.